This TCR beta chain was captured by sequencing in a study of T-cell reconstitution after alpha-beta-depleted transplantation in children (TCRdb year 2016). At the level of the whole study: The study quantitatively tracked T-cell immune reconstitution after TCRalphabeta/CD19-depleted allogeneic hematopoietic cell transplantation in children using TCR repertoire profiling.

The method was PCR. Sequencing instrument: Illumina HiSeq 2500. TCR libraries were prepared with molecular barcoding, using unique molecular identifiers to normalize TCRbeta repertoire quantification. The public reads were quality trimmed at Q25 with fastp and then assembled into clones with MiXCR by TCRdb, keeping productive beta chains. Each entry merges the rows of one CDR3 protein and shows their most common DNA and genes. The sample profile shows about 400,000 distinct CDR3 sequences; roughly 20% of them were found once. 3.8% of the sample is held by the ten biggest clonotypes. A word on this clonotype: This clone's antigen is unknown. No clone much larger than this one lies a single base away; base qualities are absent.

The CDR3 runs 13 residues from the cysteine to the phenylalanine. Only CDR3 DNA is held: 39 bases, read in frame from base 1. V is pared back by 5 bases and J by 2 bases, with 10 bases lying between the germline termini. The germline V gene (reference sequence) specifies SEHNR as CDR1 and FQNEAQ as CDR2. Sequencing used PBMCs from the stem cell graft donor, obtained from the stem cell graft. The rearrangement joined TRBV7-9 to TRBJ2-7, with the D gene uncertain. The origin of this receptor is a human donor who donated a stem cell graft to a child with acute myeloid leukemia. Here is the DNA: TGTGCCAGCAGCCGGGTTGACGCCTACGAGCAGTACTTC. It translates as CASSRVDAYEQYF.